The T cell receptor beta chain under discussion was sequenced for a study of shared clonotypes between healthy human individuals. A note on this clone: Antigen: not known.

Division of CD4+ cells produced a CD45RA+ naive subset and a CD45RA-negative memory subset. Replicate PCRs for sorted subsets used about 200 ng DNA; this equaled 25,000 to 35,000 T cell genomes. Sequencing was performed with immunoSEQ multiplex PCR; in TCRdb, only in-frame clones are kept and a portion is missing. This table holds over a million clones, more than 75% found once. Overall study findings and caveats: With several donors compared, roughly 5% of naive CD4 clonotypes were shared. Naive subsets usually exceeded memory subsets in estimated richness.

From germline, CDR1 is LNHNV and CDR2 YYDKDF (reference sequence). There are 17 residues in the CDR3. Trimming cost V 2 bases and J 0 bases, with 14 bases left between them. Sequencing used memory CD4+ T cells from PBMCs. Subset denoted: CD45RA-negative fraction. This chain joins TRBV15 and TRBJ1-5; D might be TRBD1 (5 bases). This clonotype was obtained from a young man in good health. Some clones in this sample may be carry-over from other donors' samples. CDR3 in amino acids: CATSRWGEGNSNQPQHF. As DNA, the CDR3 is TGTGCCACCAGCAGATGGGGGGAAGGGAATAGCAATCAGCCCCAGCATTTT.